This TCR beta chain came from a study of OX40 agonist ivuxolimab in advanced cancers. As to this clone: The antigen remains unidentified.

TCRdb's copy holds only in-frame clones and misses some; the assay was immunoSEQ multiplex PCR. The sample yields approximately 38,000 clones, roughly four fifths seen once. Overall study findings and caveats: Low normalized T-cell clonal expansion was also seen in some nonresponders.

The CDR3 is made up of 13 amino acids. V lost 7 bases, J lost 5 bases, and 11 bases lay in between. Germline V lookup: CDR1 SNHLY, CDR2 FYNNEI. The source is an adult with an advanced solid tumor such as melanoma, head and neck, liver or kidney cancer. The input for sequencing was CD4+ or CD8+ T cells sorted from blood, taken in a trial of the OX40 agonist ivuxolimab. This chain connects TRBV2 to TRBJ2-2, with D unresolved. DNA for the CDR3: TGTGCCAGCATTCTGGGTTTAACCGGGGAGCTGTTTTTT. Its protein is CASILGLTGELFF. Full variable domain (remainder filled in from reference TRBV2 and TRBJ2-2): EPEVTQTPSHQVTQMGQEVILRCVPISNHLYFYWYRQILGQKVEFLVSFYNNEISEKSEIFDDQFSVERPDGSNFTLKIRSTKLEDSAMYFCASILGLTGELFFGEGSRLTVL.